These T cell receptor beta chains were read from a single sample in a study of CD8 T cells in ankylosing spondylitis. TCRdb recomputed calls from the 5' RACE reads with MiXCR, one row per CDR3 protein. This sample has more than 600,000 distinct CDR3 sequences, with 19% found just once. The specimen sequenced was blood, either unsorted or a sorted T cell fraction (not recorded which). These receptors all stem from a male donor with ankylosing spondylitis. The CDR3 runs from the conserved cysteine through the conserved F or W. D genes are given only for firm matches. Clone size is not always given. Where it is, it says once, few, many or a class for expanded clones.

D gene	CDR3 length	V gene	clone size	J gene	CDR3 DNA	CDR3 protein
NA	15	TRBV2	NA	TRBJ2-5	TGTGCCAGCAGTGATAGGGGGAACACTCAAGAGACCCAGTACTTC	CASSDRGNTQETQYF
NA	15	TRBV5-5	NA	TRBJ2-1	TGTGCCAGCAGCTGGGACTCGAGCTCCTACAATGAGCAGTTCTTC	CASSWDSSSYNEQFF
TRBD1	12	TRBV29-1	NA	TRBJ2-7	TGCAGCGGCGTGACAGGGGGCTACGAGCAGTACTTC	CSGVTGGYEQYF
NA	14	TRBV20-1	many	TRBJ2-7	TGCAGCAGTGCTAGTGAACAGGGATTACACGAGCAGTACTTC	CSSASEQGLHEQYF
NA	14	TRBV14	NA	TRBJ2-2	TGTGCCAGCAGCCCCTACCAGAACACCGGGGAGCTGTTTTTT	CASSPYQNTGELFF
NA	15	TRBV6-1	NA	TRBJ2-2	TGTGCCAGCAGTGAAGTTCGTGGGGGGCCCGGGGAGCTGTTTTTT	CASSEVRGGPGELFF
NA	12	TRBV4-1	many	TRBJ2-1	TGCGCCAGCAGCCAGAGCGGCAATGAGCAGTTCTTC	CASSQSGNEQFF
NA	17	TRBV4-2	NA	TRBJ2-1	TGTGCCAGCAGCCAGACCCTCTGGAGGGAGCGTTTCGATGAGCAGTTCTTC	CASSQTLWRERFDEQFF
NA	15	TRBV27	NA	TRBJ2-7	TGTGCCAGCAGTTTGGATGGGGACGGGGCCTACGAGCAGTACTTC	CASSLDGDGAYEQYF
TRBD2	17	TRBV9	NA	TRBJ2-1	TGTGCCAGCAGCTACCGGCAGAGCGGGAGGGCCGGGAATGAGCAGTTCTTC	CASSYRQSGRAGNEQFF
NA	15	TRBV20-1	few	TRBJ1-1	TGCAGTGCTAGCGCAACGGTCATCATGAACACTGAAGCTTTCTTT	CSASATVIMNTEAFF
NA	13	TRBV3-1	NA	TRBJ2-7	TGTGCCAGCAGCCAAAGATCGAGGGTCGAGCAGTACTTC	CASSQRSRVEQYF
NA	16	TRBV7-9	few	TRBJ2-1	TGTGCCAGCAGCCCGCGGGACCCTTACTCCTACAATGAGCAGTTCTTC	CASSPRDPYSYNEQFF
NA	13	TRBV3-1	few	TRBJ2-1	TGTGCCAGCAGCCCTAGGGTCGCAAGTGAGCAGTTCTTC	CASSPRVASEQFF
NA	15	TRBV7-3	NA	TRBJ2-3	TGTGCCAGCAGCTTAAATTCAGGGGTTTGGAATACGCAGTATTTT	CASSLNSGVWNTQYF
TRBD1	14	TRBV18	few	TRBJ2-7	TGTGCCAGCTCAGAGGGACAGGACGATTACGAGCAGTACTTC	CASSEGQDDYEQYF
NA	15	TRBV27	few	TRBJ2-5	TGTGCCAGCAGTTCTAACAGGGTGATGCAGGAGACCCAGTACTTC	CASSSNRVMQETQYF
NA	14	TRBV11-1	NA	TRBJ2-1	TGTGCCAGCAGCTTACCCGCTGAGGCGGAGGCGCAGTTCTTC	CASSLPAEAEAQFF
NA	15	TRBV20-1	NA	TRBJ1-1	TGCAGTGCTAGAAGGCGGGACATGATGAACACTGAAGCTTTCTTT	CSARRRDMMNTEAFF
NA	16	TRBV7-2	NA	TRBJ1-2	TGTGCCAGCAGCCCTCGCAACCTCCTAACTATGGATGGCTACACCTTC	CASSPRNLLTMDGYTF
TRBD1	16	TRBV3-1	few	TRBJ2-5	TGTGCCAGCAGCTTCCCGAGGACAGGGGGCGGAGAGACCCAGTACTTC	CASSFPRTGGGETQYF
NA	18	TRBV29-1	many	TRBJ2-1	TGCAGCGTTGAAGACATTGGTGGGAGGGGGGCGTCCTACAATGAGCAGTTCTTC	CSVEDIGGRGASYNEQFF
NA	13	TRBV12-3/TRBV12-4	NA	TRBJ2-1	TGTGCCAGCAGTTTCGGACAGCGCAATGAGCAGTTCTTC	CASSFGQRNEQFF
TRBD1	14	TRBV9	NA	TRBJ1-6	TGTGCCAGCAGCACCGGGACAGGGGCTTCACCCCTCCACTTT	CASSTGTGASPLHF
TRBD2	17	TRBV7-9	few	TRBJ2-1	TGTGCCAGCAGCTTTTCCCAACTAGCGGGGGGTCACAATGAGCAGTTCTTC	CASSFSQLAGGHNEQFF
TRBD1	15	TRBV4-1	NA	TRBJ2-7	TGCGCCAGCAGCCATTTGCCGGGACAGGGGGTGGGGCAGTACTTC	CASSHLPGQGVGQYF
NA	15	TRBV28	many	TRBJ2-2	TGTGCCAGCAGTCCCTACCCAACAAGTACCGGGGAGCTGTTTTTT	CASSPYPTSTGELFF
TRBD2	15	TRBV2	few	TRBJ2-5	TGTGCCAGCAGTGAAGAGGCGGGGGGGACAGAGACCCAGTACTTC	CASSEEAGGTETQYF
NA	15	TRBV6-5	NA	TRBJ2-5	TGTGCCAGCAGTTGGGGGGCAACCAACCAAGAGACCCAGTACTTC	CASSWGATNQETQYF
TRBD2	17	TRBV11-2	few	TRBJ2-3	TGTGCCAGCAGCTTAGATCCTAGCGGGGGGGACACAGATACGCAGTATTTT	CASSLDPSGGDTDTQYF
NA	11	TRBV2	few	TRBJ2-1	TGTGCCAGCATGGAGGTCTATGAGCAGTTCTTC	CASMEVYEQFF
NA	13	TRBV10-3	NA	TRBJ1-2	TGTGCCATCAGTGAGCCAGGGTTTTATGGCTACACCTTC	CAISEPGFYGYTF
TRBD1	15	TRBV29-1	NA	TRBJ2-4	TGCAGCGTTTCAGGGACAGGATCTGCCAAAAACATTCAGTACTTC	CSVSGTGSAKNIQYF
TRBD1	17	TRBV4-1	few	TRBJ1-2	TGCGCCAGCAGCCAAGAGGAGGGGACAGGGTACCGATATGGCTACACCTTC	CASSQEEGTGYRYGYTF